The 28 T cell receptor beta chains given below trace back to one sample, sequenced in a study of blood T cell repertoires in COVID-19. The data were produced by immunoSEQ multiplex PCR, yet TCRdb's version contains in-frame clones alone and is incomplete. The sample contains about 200,000 clones, 80% to 90% of which appear only once. Sequenced sample: peripheral blood. The receptors derive from a human donor in a cohort sampled during active COVID-19.

The chain has TRBV12-3 or TRBV12-4 and TRBJ2-1; the D is unclear. Trimming pared 6 bases from V and 7 bases from J, leaving 4 bases between. The CDR3 spans 10 residues. Written as DNA, the CDR3 is TGTGCCAGCAGCCGTAATGAGCAGTTCTTC. Protein sequence: CASSRNEQFF.

The chain combines TRBV19 with TRBJ2-1, with D possibly TRBD2 on 6 matching bases. Germline CDR1 and CDR2: LNHDA and SQIVND (reference sequence). This CDR3 region has 17 residues. The ends were cut back, 6 bases at V and 3 bases at J, with 21 bases in the middle. The CDR3 nucleotides are TGTGCCAGTAGCCTTCTGCAGGGTTGGCGGGGCTACAATGAGCAGTTCTTC. Translated, it gives CASSLLQGWRGYNEQFF.

The rearrangement uses TRBV7-9 and TRBJ2-1; 7 nucleotides align to TRBD2. The CDR3 loop spans 15 amino acids. The germline V gene has CDR1 SEHNR and CDR2 FQNEAQ (reference sequence). V was pared by 5 bases and J by 4 bases, with 8 bases of the junction left unmatched. The DNA of the CDR3 is TGTGCCAGCAGCCCCCGGACTAGAAATTACAATGAGCAGTTCTTC. Its translation is CASSPRTRNYNEQFF.

The chain has TRBV3-1 (or the pseudogene TRBV3-2) and TRBJ2-7; 14 positions match TRBD2. Germline V gene sequence: CDR1 LGHDT, CDR2 YNNKEL (reference sequence). The CDR3 has 17 residues. The V and J ends lost 1 base and 1 base, in that order; junction bases with no gene match: 3. Here the CDR3 DNA reads TGTGCCAGCAGCCAAGGAGGACTAGCGGGAGGTTCCTACGAGCAGTACTTC. This sequence encodes CASSQGGLAGGSYEQYF.

The genes are TRBV3-1 (or the pseudogene TRBV3-2) and TRBJ2-5, with 9 bases matching TRBD2. Germline CDR1 and CDR2: LGHDT and YNNKEL (reference sequence). J was trimmed by 5 bases and V by 0 bases; bases with no gene match: 4. The CDR3 covers 15 residues. Here the CDR3 reads CASSQEASGKETQYF. In DNA, the CDR3 is TGTGCCAGCAGCCAAGAGGCTAGCGGGAAGGAGACCCAGTACTTC.

This sequence joins TRBV3-1 (or the pseudogene TRBV3-2) and TRBJ2-1; TRBD2 matches 16 bases. Trimming cost V 3 bases and J 7 bases; bases outside gene matches: 9. The CDR3 covers 18 residues. In germline, CDR1 is LGHDT, CDR2 YNNKEL (reference sequence). CDR3 protein: CASSHESGLAGGPNEQFF. The CDR3 nucleotides read TGTGCCAGCAGCCATGAATCGGGACTAGCGGGAGGGCCAAATGAGCAGTTCTTC.

The rearrangement links TRBV28 to TRBJ2-3, with D possibly matching TRBD1 (6 bases). V was shortened by 5 bases and J by 3 bases, with 15 bases between the two germline ends. The CDR3 is 15 residues long. Germline CDR1 is MDHEN and CDR2 is SYDVKM. The CDR3 nucleotides read TGTGCCAGCAGTGGCAGGGGCAGACAGACAGATACGCAGTATTTT. It encodes CASSGRGRQTDTQYF.

This chain links TRBV2 with TRBJ2-3; TRBD1 aligns across 7 bases. In germline, CDR1 is SNHLY, CDR2 FYNNEI. CDR3 size: 14 residues. J was trimmed by 2 bases and V by 11 bases; bases with no gene match: 10. CDR3 DNA sequence: TGTGCCGGCTCCAACAGGGGCCTCACAGATACGCAGTATTTT. This gives the protein CAGSNRGLTDTQYF. The full variable domain, its missing parts supplied by reference TRBV2 and TRBJ2-3, is EPEVTQTPSHQVTQMGQEVILRCVPISNHLYFYWYRQILGQKVEFLVSFYNNEISEKSEIFDDQFSVERPDGSNFTLKIRSTKLEDSAMYFCAGSNRGLTDTQYFGPGTRLTVL.

This sequence joins TRBV28 and TRBJ2-7; the match to TRBD2 covers 8 bases. CDR3 length equals 13 residues. With V trimmed by 5 bases and J by 6 bases, 6 bases remained unmatched. The germline V gene encodes CDR1 MDHEN and CDR2 SYDVKM. The CDR3: CASSRSGSREQYF. As DNA, the CDR3 is TGTGCCAGCAGTCGAAGCGGGAGCCGCGAGCAGTACTTC.

Worth noting for this clone: The junction differs from germline at one of its ends, possibly a read error. V and J are TRBV15 and TRBJ2-7, with D possibly matching TRBD2 (5 bases). Germline CDR1 LNHNV, CDR2 YYDKDF (reference sequence). The CDR3 extends over 9 amino acids. CDR3 loop: CATSTQRRF. The CDR3 DNA sequence: TGTGCCACCAGCACCCAGCGGCGCTTC.

This chain uses TRBV28 with TRBJ2-7; D unresolved. Germline V gene data show CDR1 as MDHEN and CDR2 as SYDVKM. CDR3 size: 12 residues. The V end was cut by 7 bases, the J end by 3 bases, with 10 bases between. CDR3: CASNVHLYEQYF. CDR3 in DNA: TGTGCCAGCAATGTACATCTCTACGAGCAGTACTTC.

V usage is TRBV28 and J usage is TRBJ1-2, with a possible D match to TRBD1 (6 bases). Germline lookup yields CDR1 MDHEN and CDR2 SYDVKM. V was clipped by 5 bases and J by 3 bases, with 13 bases between them. The CDR3 extends over 14 amino acids. The CDR3 here is CASSPYRDDYGYTF. CDR3 nucleotide sequence: TGTGCCAGCAGTCCATACAGGGATGACTATGGCTACACCTTC.

CDR3 loop: CASSESGVTDTQYF. DNA of the CDR3: TGCGCCAGCAGTGAGTCGGGAGTCACAGATACGCAGTATTTT. The chain has TRBV10-1 and TRBJ2-3, with a possible D match to TRBD2 (5 bases). The CDR3 has 14 residues. The V end lost 0 bases, the J end lost 2 bases, and 6 bases lay between the germline ends. CDR1 is WNHNN and CDR2 is SYGVQD in the germline V gene (reference sequence).

This clone showed up just once. At one end, the junction sequence differs from germline, possibly due to a read error. The chain has TRBV27 and TRBJ2-7; 13 bases line up with TRBD2. The CDR3 loop spans 15 amino acids. Germline V gene data show CDR1 as MNHEY and CDR2 as SMNVEV (reference sequence). The CDR3 coding sequence is TGTGCCAGCAGGACCGGGACTAGCGGGACGCTCGAATTTTTTTTC. It codes for CASRTGTSGTLEFFF.

In its sample, this clone was seen a few times. The genes are TRBV5-4 and TRBJ2-6; 8 positions agree with TRBD1. The CDR3 is made up of 17 amino acids. The trim removed 4 bases at V and 2 bases at J, leaving 8 bases unmatched. CDR1 SGHNT and CDR2 YYREEE come from the germline V gene (reference sequence). CDR3 bases: TGTGCCAGCAGCCCCGCGCAGGGGGCCGCTGGGGCCAACGTCCTGACTTTC. Amino acid sequence: CASSPAQGAAGANVLTF.

The genes are TRBV21-1 and TRBJ1-1; the table calls TRBD1, which could not be checked here. TRBV21-1 is described as a pseudogene. CDR3 length: 18 amino acids. This CDR3 reads CAGRIDRIHSRCISEAFF. Here the CDR3 DNA reads TGTGCCGGAAGGATCGACAGGATTCATTCCAGGTGCATTTCTGAAGCTTTCTTT.

V is TRBV18 and J is TRBJ2-7; D remains ambiguous. The CDR3 consists of 12 residues. The germline V and J ends were trimmed by 0 bases and 2 bases, with 2 bases remaining between them. The V gene's germline CDR1 is KGHSH and CDR2 LQKENI. CDR3 protein: CASSPPTYEQYF. In DNA form, the CDR3 reads TGTGCCAGCTCACCACCCACCTACGAGCAGTACTTC.

For the CDR3, the DNA is TGTGCCAGCAGTTACTCGAGTGCTAGCGGGGTTTACGAGCAGTACTTC. As protein: CASSYSSASGVYEQYF. The V call is TRBV6-5, the J call TRBJ2-7, with 9 bases fitting TRBD2. The CDR3 loop spans 16 amino acids. J was trimmed by 4 bases and V by 0 bases; bases with no gene match: 7. Germline V lookup: CDR1 MNHEY, CDR2 SVGAGI.

The genes are TRBV6-5 and TRBJ2-2; 10 positions match TRBD1. V shed 6 bases and J 2 bases; nucleotides not matched to a gene: 3. CDR1 and CDR2 from the germline V gene are MNHEY and SVGAGI. CDR3 length: 15 residues. CDR3 nucleotide sequence: TGTGCCAGCAGCCGGGACAGGGGAAACACCGGGGAGCTGTTTTTT. Its translation is CASSRDRGNTGELFF.

The chain employs TRBV14 and TRBJ2-3, with D possibly TRBD1 on 5 matching bases. The CDR3 runs to 12 residues. Germline CDR1 SGHDN, CDR2 FVKESK. Trimming removed 3 bases from V and 7 bases from J, with 8 bases in between. The CDR3 region is CASSQGPYTQYF. The DNA of the CDR3 is TGTGCCAGCAGCCAGGGGCCGTATACGCAGTATTTT.

This clone was seen only a few times. The rearrangement uses TRBV19 and TRBJ2-6; 8 bases align to TRBD1. The trim removed 5 bases at V and 2 bases at J, leaving 8 bases unmatched. There are 17 residues in the CDR3. Germline V gene sequence: CDR1 LNHDA, CDR2 SQIVND (reference sequence). The CDR3 sequence is CASSSRQGRTGANVLTF. DNA of the CDR3: TGTGCCAGTAGTTCCCGACAGGGGAGGACTGGGGCCAACGTCCTGACTTTC.

This chain joins TRBV27 and TRBJ2-3, with D tentatively TRBD2 (6 bases). CDR3 length: 15 residues. Germline loops: CDR1 MNHEY, CDR2 SMNVEV (reference sequence). V gave up 5 bases and J gave up 3 bases, with 15 bases separating them. Here the CDR3 reads CASSPGVWQTDTQYF. The CDR3 DNA reads TGTGCCAGCAGTCCGGGGGTTTGGCAAACAGATACGCAGTATTTT.

The chain combines TRBV3-1 (or the pseudogene TRBV3-2) with TRBJ2-3; TRBD1 matches at 9 bases. V lost 1 base to trimming and J lost 5 bases; unmatched junction nucleotides: 4. The CDR3 spans 15 residues. Germline CDR1 LGHDT, CDR2 YNNKEL (reference sequence). DNA of the CDR3: TGTGCCAGCAGCCAAGGGGACAGGGTGAAAGATACGCAGTATTTT. It encodes CASSQGDRVKDTQYF.

CDR3 nucleotides: TGTGCCAGCAGCCCACCTTTGCGGAGTTCAGACAATGAGCAGTTCTTC. Residues: CASSPPLRSSDNEQFF. This rearrangement joins TRBV7-8 to TRBJ2-1; D is ambiguous. The CDR3 loop spans 16 amino acids. CDR1 and CDR2 from the germline V gene are SGHVS and FQNEAQ. Between the trimmed V and J ends, which lost 5 bases and 5 bases, there was a span of 19 bases.

The rearrangement joins TRBV7-9 to TRBJ2-5, with TRBD2 as a possible D gene (5 bases). The V and J ends lost 5 bases and 5 bases respectively, with 15 bases between them. CDR3 length equals 14 residues. Germline assignment: CDR1 SEHNR and CDR2 FQNEAQ (reference sequence). The CDR3 DNA is TGTGCCAGCAGCGCCCGGGTCGGGGTGGAGACCCAGTACTTC. It codes for CASSARVGVETQYF.

The chain joins TRBV10-1 to TRBJ1-1; 7 nucleotides match TRBD1. The CDR3 has 14 amino acids. Germline lookup yields CDR1 WNHNN and CDR2 SYGVQD (reference sequence). J lost 4 bases, V lost 3 bases, and 5 bases had no gene match. CDR3 coding DNA: TGCGCCAGCAGTGAAGGCTCAGGGGGCACTGAAGCTTTCTTT. Amino acids: CASSEGSGGTEAFF.

The chain combines TRBV5-1 with TRBJ2-7, with a weak D call TRBD2 (5 bases). This CDR3 spans 15 amino acids. V was trimmed by 7 bases and J by 0 bases, leaving 17 bases between them. Germline values: CDR1 SGHRS, CDR2 YFSETQ. The CDR3 spells CASRTDGRASYEQYF. The CDR3 DNA sequence: TGCGCCAGCCGGACTGATGGGCGGGCCTCCTACGAGCAGTACTTC.

This chain uses TRBV28 with TRBJ2-1, with D possibly TRBD2 on 6 matching bases. Germline loops: CDR1 MDHEN, CDR2 SYDVKM. V lost 5 bases, J lost 5 bases, and 16 bases lay in between. This CDR3 spans 15 amino acids. The CDR3 DNA sequence: TGTGCCAGCAGTATTTGGGGGGATCCGGACAATGAGCAGTTCTTC. It encodes CASSIWGDPDNEQFF.